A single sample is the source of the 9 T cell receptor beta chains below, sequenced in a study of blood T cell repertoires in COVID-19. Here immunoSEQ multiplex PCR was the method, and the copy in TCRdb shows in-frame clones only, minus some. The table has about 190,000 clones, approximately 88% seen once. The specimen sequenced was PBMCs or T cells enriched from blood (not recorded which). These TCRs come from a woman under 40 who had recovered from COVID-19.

The chain's CDR3 is CASSGGGRTYEQYF. In DNA form, the CDR3 reads TGTGCCAGCAGTGGGGGGGGGAGGACCTACGAGCAGTACTTC. The rearrangement uses TRBV28 and TRBJ2-7; 7 bases are shared with TRBD2. V was clipped by 5 bases and J by 2 bases; unmatched bases: 6. The CDR3 is made up of 14 amino acids. The germline V gene has CDR1 MDHEN and CDR2 SYDVKM.

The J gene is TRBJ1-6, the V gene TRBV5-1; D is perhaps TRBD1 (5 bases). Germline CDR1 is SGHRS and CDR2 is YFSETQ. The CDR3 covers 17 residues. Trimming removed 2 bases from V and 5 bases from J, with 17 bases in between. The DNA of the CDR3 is TGCGCCAGCAGCTTAGGGACCTCAGGGAGGAATAATTCACCCCTCCACTTT. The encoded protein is CASSLGTSGRNNSPLHF.

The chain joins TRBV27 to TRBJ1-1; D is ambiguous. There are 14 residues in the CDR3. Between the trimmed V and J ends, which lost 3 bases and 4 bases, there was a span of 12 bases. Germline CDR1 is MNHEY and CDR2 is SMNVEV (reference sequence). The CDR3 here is CASSLWEDGTEAFF. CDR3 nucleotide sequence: TGTGCCAGCAGTTTGTGGGAGGATGGCACTGAAGCTTTCTTT.

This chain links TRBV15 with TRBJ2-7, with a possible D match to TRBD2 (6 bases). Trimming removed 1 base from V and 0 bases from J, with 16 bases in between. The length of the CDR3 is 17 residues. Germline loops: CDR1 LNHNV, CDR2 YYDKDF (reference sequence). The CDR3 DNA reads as TGTGCCACCAGCAGAGGCTCTGAGGGACTCGACTCCTACGAGCAGTACTTC. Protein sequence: CATSRGSEGLDSYEQYF.

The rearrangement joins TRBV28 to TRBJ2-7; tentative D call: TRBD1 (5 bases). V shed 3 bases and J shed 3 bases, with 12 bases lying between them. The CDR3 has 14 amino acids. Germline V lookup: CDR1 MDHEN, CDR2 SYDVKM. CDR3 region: CASSLWQGGYEQYF. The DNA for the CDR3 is TGTGCCAGCAGTTTGTGGCAGGGTGGCTACGAGCAGTACTTC.

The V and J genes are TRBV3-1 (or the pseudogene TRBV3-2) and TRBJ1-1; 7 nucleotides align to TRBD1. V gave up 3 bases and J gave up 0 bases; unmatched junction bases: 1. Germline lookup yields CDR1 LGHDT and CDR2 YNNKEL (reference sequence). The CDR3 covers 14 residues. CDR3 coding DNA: TGTGCCAGCAGCCAGAGGGGGCTGAACACTGAAGCTTTCTTT. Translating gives CASSQRGLNTEAFF.

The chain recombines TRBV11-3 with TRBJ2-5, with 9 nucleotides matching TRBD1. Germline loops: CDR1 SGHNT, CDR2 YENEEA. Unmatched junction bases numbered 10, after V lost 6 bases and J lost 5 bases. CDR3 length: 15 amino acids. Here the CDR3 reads CASSTTGGEGETQYF. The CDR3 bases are TGTGCCAGCAGTACTACAGGGGGCGAGGGGGAGACCCAGTACTTC.

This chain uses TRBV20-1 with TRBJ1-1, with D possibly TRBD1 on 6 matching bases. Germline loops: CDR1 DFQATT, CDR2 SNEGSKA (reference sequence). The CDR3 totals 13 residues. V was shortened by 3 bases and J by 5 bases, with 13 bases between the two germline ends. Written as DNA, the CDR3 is TGCAGTGCTAGTGGCAGGGGTGGAACTGAAGCTTTCTTT. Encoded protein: CSASGRGGTEAFF.

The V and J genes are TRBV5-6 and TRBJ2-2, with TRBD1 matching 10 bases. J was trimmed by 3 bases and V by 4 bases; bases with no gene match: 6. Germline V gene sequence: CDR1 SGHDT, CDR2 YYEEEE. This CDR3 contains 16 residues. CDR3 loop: CASSSPGTGDTGELFF. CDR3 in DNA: TGTGCCAGCAGCAGTCCCGGGACAGGGGACACCGGGGAGCTGTTTTTT. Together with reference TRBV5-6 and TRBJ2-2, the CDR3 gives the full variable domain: DAGVTQSPTHLIKTRGQQVTLRCSPKSGHDTVSWYQQALGQGPQFIFQYYEEEERQRGNFPDRFSGHQFPNYSSELNVNALLLGDSALYLCASSSPGTGDTGELFFGEGSRLTVL.